The sample holds many counts of the clone carrying this T cell receptor (beta chain). Antigen specificity is unknown. CDR1 MNHNS and CDR2 SASEGT come from the germline V gene. This CDR3 is 15 amino acids long. With V trimmed by 5 bases and J by 4 bases, 7 bases remained unmatched. TCRdb processed the RT-PCR reads anew with MiXCR; each CDR3 protein has one entry. The sample has more than 450,000 distinct CDR3 sequences; less than 8% are singletons. This record belongs to a study of response to subunit inactivated influenza vaccine. General study points: Authors suggested few new T cells are recruited by each seasonal influenza vaccination.

Specimen: PBMCs from blood, collected about 24 months after vaccination. This TCR was recovered from a man aged 50-75 years who received an inactivated influenza vaccine. V usage is TRBV6-1 and J usage is TRBJ2-7, with TRBD2 matching 11 bases. CDR3 DNA: TGTGCCAGCAGTCTCGGGACTAGCGGATATTACGAGCAGTACTTC. Amino acids: CASSLGTSGYYEQYF.